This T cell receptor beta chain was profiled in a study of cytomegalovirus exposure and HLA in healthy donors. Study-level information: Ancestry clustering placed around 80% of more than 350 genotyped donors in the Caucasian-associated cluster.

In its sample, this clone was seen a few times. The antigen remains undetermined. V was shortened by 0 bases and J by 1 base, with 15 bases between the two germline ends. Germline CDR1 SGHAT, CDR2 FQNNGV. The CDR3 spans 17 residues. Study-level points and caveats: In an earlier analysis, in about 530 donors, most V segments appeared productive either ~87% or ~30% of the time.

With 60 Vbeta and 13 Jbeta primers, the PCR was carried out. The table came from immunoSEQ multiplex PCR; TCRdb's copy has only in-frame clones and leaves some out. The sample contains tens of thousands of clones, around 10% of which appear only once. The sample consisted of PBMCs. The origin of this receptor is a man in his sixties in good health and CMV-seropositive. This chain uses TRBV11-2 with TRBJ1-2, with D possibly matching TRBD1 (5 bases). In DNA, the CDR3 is TGTGCCAGCAGCTTAGATCGCCGCAGGGATGTTAACTATGGCTACACCTTC. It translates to CASSLDRRRDVNYGYTF.